Presented here are 31 T cell receptor beta chains from one specimen sequenced in a study of cytomegalovirus exposure and HLA in healthy donors. The PCR was carried out with 60 Vbeta primers and 13 Jbeta primers. The method was immunoSEQ multiplex PCR; TCRdb's version includes in-frame clones alone and lacks a portion of them. This table holds approximately 160,000 clones, 75% to 90% found once. The specimen sequenced was PBMCs. The receptors come from a human donor in good health.

This clone was recorded a few times. The chain is built from TRBV19 and TRBJ2-1, with TRBD2 identical over 11 bases. The trim removed 8 bases at V and 3 bases at J, leaving 12 bases unmatched. This CDR3 comprises 17 residues. CDR1 LNHDA and CDR2 SQIVND come from the germline V gene (reference sequence). This chain's CDR3 is CASQRGIAGGNYNEQFF. CDR3 DNA: TGTGCCAGTCAAAGGGGGATAGCGGGGGGGAACTACAATGAGCAGTTCTTC.

The rearrangement links TRBV6-1 to TRBJ2-3, with D possibly matching TRBD1 (5 bases). Trimming pared 2 bases from V and 8 bases from J, leaving 14 bases between. CDR3 size: 14 residues. Per the germline V gene, CDR1 is MNHNS and CDR2 is SASEGT. CDR3 DNA: TGTGCCAGCAGTGAAACGCAGGGCACGGGTACGCAGTATTTT. It is translated as CASSETQGTGTQYF.

In its sample, this clone was seen many times. The rearrangement uses TRBV6-1 and TRBJ2-2; maybe TRBD2 (6 bases). Germline CDR1 is MNHNS and CDR2 is SASEGT. V was cut by 3 bases and J by 4 bases, with 12 bases left in between. This CDR3 comprises 15 residues. CDR3 region: CASSEASEGTGELFF. CDR3 DNA: TGTGCCAGCAGTGAGGCTAGCGAGGGCACCGGGGAGCTGTTTTTT.

This chain uses TRBV19 with TRBJ2-1, with 7 bases identical to TRBD2. CDR3 length equals 16 residues. The V and J ends lost 6 bases and 5 bases, in that order; junction bases with no gene match: 13. Germline CDR1 and CDR2: LNHDA and SQIVND (reference sequence). CDR3 region: CASRKVGGLHDNEQFF. As DNA, the CDR3 is TGTGCCAGTAGAAAAGTCGGGGGACTACATGACAATGAGCAGTTCTTC. The full variable domain, rest sourced from reference TRBV19 and TRBJ2-1, is DGGITQSPKYLFRKEGQNVTLSCEQNLNHDAMYWYRQDPGQGLRLIYYSQIVNDFQKGDIAEGYSVSREKKESFPLTVTSAQKNPTAFYLCASRKVGGLHDNEQFFGPGTRLTVL.

This rearrangement joins TRBV5-1 to TRBJ1-5; weak D call: TRBD1 (5 bases). The CDR3 consists of 15 residues. V was shortened by 5 bases and J by 0 bases, with 12 bases between the two germline ends. From germline, CDR1 is SGHRS and CDR2 YFSETQ. The CDR3 region is CASRPDSHSNQPQHF. CDR3 in DNA: TGCGCCAGCAGGCCCGACAGTCATAGCAATCAGCCCCAGCATTTT.

The chain joins TRBV14 to TRBJ1-1, with D hard to call. Germline V CDR1 and CDR2: SGHDN, FVKESK. This CDR3 is 15 amino acids long. V dropped 0 bases and J dropped 0 bases, with 8 bases sitting between them. The DNA for the CDR3 is TGTGCCAGCAGCCAAGATCGGTATTTGAACACTGAAGCTTTCTTT. Translation gives CASSQDRYLNTEAFF.

The J gene is TRBJ1-6, the V gene TRBV6-5, with D possibly being TRBD1 (5 bases). This CDR3 has 15 residues. V lost 6 bases and J 7 bases, leaving 16 bases between the germline ends. The germline CDR1 and CDR2 sequences are MNHEY and SVGAGI. The CDR3 coding sequence is TGTGCCAGCAGCCCTCAGGGTAGTGGGAATTCACCCCTCCACTTT. It encodes CASSPQGSGNSPLHF.

The V and J genes are TRBV15 and TRBJ2-7; 7 bases map to TRBD1. The CDR3 length is 14 residues. CDR1 is LNHNV and CDR2 is YYDKDF in the germline V gene (reference sequence). Losses at the gene ends were 2 bases for V and 3 bases for J; bases not matched to a gene: 4. In DNA form, the CDR3 reads TGTGCCACCAGCAGACGAAGGGGGCTCTACGAGCAGTACTTC. Translation gives CATSRRRGLYEQYF. The full variable domain, in which reference TRBV15 and TRBJ2-7 provide the parts outside the CDR3, is DAMVIQNPRYQVTQFGKPVTLSCSQTLNHNVMYWYQQKSSQAPKLLFHYYDKDFNNEADTPDNFQSRRPNTSFCFLDIRSPGLGDTAMYLCATSRRRGLYEQYFGPGTRLTVT.

This clone was recorded only once. Here the CDR3 reads CASSLVPGANTGELFF. The CDR3 DNA follows: TGTGCCAGCAGCTTAGTCCCCGGGGCGAACACCGGGGAGCTGTTTTTT. The chain couples TRBV13 to TRBJ2-2; TRBD2 might be the D (5 bases). CDR1 and CDR2 from the germline V gene are PRHDT and FYEKMQ (reference sequence). This CDR3 spans 16 amino acids. Trimming left V 1 base short and J 0 bases short, with 9 bases between. Looking up the rest from reference TRBV13 and TRBJ2-2 gives the full variable domain: AAGVIQSPRHLIKEKRETATLKCYPIPRHDTVYWYQQGPGQDPQFLISFYEKMQSDKGSIPDRFSAQQFSDYHSELNMSSLELGDSALYFCASSLVPGANTGELFFGEGSRLTVL.

The V call is TRBV27, the J call TRBJ1-1; tentatively, D is TRBD1 (5 bases). V lost 10 bases and J 0 bases, leaving 12 bases between the germline ends. Germline CDR1 reads MNHEY; CDR2 reads SMNVEV (reference sequence). The CDR3 spans 13 residues. The chain's CDR3 is CATKTAMNTEAFF. As DNA, the CDR3 is TGTGCCACCAAGACAGCAATGAACACTGAAGCTTTCTTT.

The chain has TRBV28 and TRBJ1-4; TRBD1 aligns across 8 bases. In germline, CDR1 is MDHEN, CDR2 SYDVKM. V was pared by 6 bases and J by 12 bases, with 15 bases of the junction left unmatched. The CDR3 sequence is 15 residues long. The CDR3 DNA sequence: TGTGCCAGCAGACTATCCGGGACAGGAATCCGTGAACTGTTTTTT. Translation: CASRLSGTGIRELFF.

The table lists this clone with a few counts. V is TRBV6-5 and J is TRBJ1-1, with 8 bases fitting TRBD1. Looked up from germline, CDR1 is MNHEY and CDR2 is SVGAGI. This CDR3 is 13 amino acids long. With 10 bases clipped from V and 1 base from J, the junction kept 5 bases outside the gene matches. The DNA for the CDR3 is TGTGCCACATTGGGGACAGGGAACACTGAAGCTTTCTTT. Its protein is CATLGTGNTEAFF.

J is TRBJ2-1 and V is TRBV25-1, with a tentative D call TRBD1 (6 bases). The CDR3 length is 11 residues. Germline loops: CDR1 MGHDK, CDR2 SYGVNS. V lost 10 bases to trimming and J lost 12 bases, with 16 bases between them. The CDR3 DNA sequence: TGTGCCACCACCAGGGGTATCGGGCAGTTCTTC. Its protein product is CATTRGIGQFF.

J is TRBJ1-4 and V is TRBV4-1, with D perhaps matching TRBD1 (6 bases). The CDR3 contains 14 residues. Germline CDR1 reads MGHRA; CDR2 reads YSYEKL. V lost 2 bases and J lost 8, with 12 bases in between. The CDR3 is CASSQQGWKEKLFF. CDR3 nucleotide sequence: TGCGCCAGCAGCCAACAGGGGTGGAAGGAAAAACTGTTTTTT.

The rearrangement links TRBV5-5 to TRBJ2-7; TRBD2 matches at 7 bases. The CDR3 loop spans 16 amino acids. Unmatched junction bases numbered 12, after V lost 4 bases and J lost 2 bases. CDR1 and CDR2 (germline): SGHKS, YYEKEE (reference sequence). The CDR3 is CASSQGPVGRAYEQYF. DNA of the CDR3: TGTGCCAGCAGCCAGGGCCCTGTAGGGAGGGCCTACGAGCAGTACTTC.

V and J are TRBV9 and TRBJ2-6, with TRBD2 identical over 15 bases. CDR1 and CDR2 (germline): SGDLS, YYNGEE. The CDR3 sequence is 18 residues long. V shed 4 bases and J 4 bases; nucleotides not matched to a gene: 6. The CDR3 nucleotides are TGTGCCAGCAGCCTGGGACTAGCGGGGGGTTCGGGGGCCAACGTCCTGACTTTC. It is translated as CASSLGLAGGSGANVLTF. The whole variable domain, remainder taken from reference TRBV9 and TRBJ2-6, is DSGVTQTPKHLITATGQRVTLRCSPRSGDLSVYWYQQSLDQGLQFLIQYYNGEERAKGNILERFSAQQFPDLHSELNLSSLELGDSALYFCASSLGLAGGSGANVLTFGAGSRLTVL.

In DNA form, the CDR3 reads TGTGCCAGCTCACGCAACAGGGACGAGCAGTACTTC. This encodes CASSRNRDEQYF. The J gene is TRBJ2-5, the V gene TRBV18, with D possibly being TRBD1 (6 bases). The J call may be faulty, since TRBJ2-7 better matches the DNA end. CDR1 is KGHSH, CDR2 LQKENI, per germline. The CDR3 extends over 12 amino acids.

This clone was recorded a few times. The chain links TRBV19 to TRBJ1-5; the match to TRBD1 covers 8 bases. CDR1 is LNHDA and CDR2 is SQIVND in the germline V gene (reference sequence). The trim removed 5 bases at V and 4 bases at J, leaving 7 bases unmatched. This CDR3 has 15 amino acids. CDR3 region: CASSDVGQGNQPQHF. In DNA form, the CDR3 reads TGTGCCAGTAGTGACGTCGGACAGGGAAATCAGCCCCAGCATTTT.

The rearrangement links TRBV5-1 to TRBJ2-3; D remains unclear. V was clipped by 1 base and J by 1 base, with 10 bases between them. The germline CDR1 and CDR2 sequences are SGHRS and YFSETQ. The CDR3 sequence is 15 residues long. This chain's CDR3 is CASSLQSPGTDTQYF. CDR3 coding DNA: TGCGCCAGCAGCTTGCAATCCCCAGGCACAGATACGCAGTATTTT.

V is TRBV6-5 and J is TRBJ2-6, with no clear D. Trimming took 2 bases from V and 1 from J, leaving 9 bases between them. Germline V lookup: CDR1 MNHEY, CDR2 SVGAGI. The CDR3 has 16 residues. This chain's CDR3 is CASSYKRGSGANVLTF. CDR3 nucleotides: TGTGCCAGCAGTTACAAGCGTGGTTCTGGGGCCAACGTCCTGACTTTC.

V is TRBV7-2 and J is TRBJ2-5, with 10 bases fitting TRBD2. The CDR3 covers 16 residues. Per germline, CDR1 SGHTA and CDR2 FQGNSA. V shed 5 bases, J shed 1 base, and the junction held 7 bases outside the gene matches. The CDR3 nucleotides read TGTGCCAGCAGCCCCATAGCGGGGGGCTCCCAAGAGACCCAGTACTTC. This encodes CASSPIAGGSQETQYF.

The table lists this clone with a count of one. Here the CDR3 DNA reads TGTGCCAGCAGCTTACAGTTTACCCCCTACGAGCAGTACTTC. It encodes CASSLQFTPYEQYF. This rearrangement joins TRBV5-6 to TRBJ2-7; no definite D call. Germline V gene lookup returns CDR1 SGHDT and CDR2 YYEEEE. V lost 2 bases and J 2 bases, leaving 11 bases between the germline ends. The CDR3 is 14 amino acids.

This chain connects TRBV4-2 to TRBJ2-7; no definite D call. Trimming pared 0 bases from V and 1 base from J, leaving 10 bases between. The germline V gene has CDR1 LGHNA and CDR2 YNFKEQ. This CDR3 contains 15 residues. CDR3 amino acids: CASSQDWSVSYEQYF. The CDR3 DNA reads as TGTGCCAGCAGCCAAGATTGGTCGGTATCCTACGAGCAGTACTTC.

The CDR3 DNA reads as TGTGCCAGTGGGGGGACCGGGGAGCTGTTTTTT. This encodes CASGGTGELFF. The chain joins TRBV6-5 to TRBJ2-2, with D possibly being TRBD2 (6 bases). Trimming removed 9 bases from V and 5 bases from J, with 7 bases in between. Germline-derived CDR1 and CDR2 are MNHEY and SVGAGI. The CDR3 is 11 amino acids.

The chain couples TRBV13 to TRBJ2-7, with D unresolved. Germline CDR1 and CDR2: PRHDT and FYEKMQ (reference sequence). V was trimmed by 4 bases and J by 2 bases, leaving 15 bases between them. The CDR3 sequence is 15 residues long. The CDR3 nucleotides read TGTGCCAGCAGCTCTTCGGAGTTACCTACCTACGAGCAGTACTTC. It specifies CASSSSELPTYEQYF. Together with reference TRBV13 and TRBJ2-7, the CDR3 gives the full variable domain: AAGVIQSPRHLIKEKRETATLKCYPIPRHDTVYWYQQGPGQDPQFLISFYEKMQSDKGSIPDRFSAQQFSDYHSELNMSSLELGDSALYFCASSSSELPTYEQYFGPGTRLTVT.

This clone was seen once. The chain is built from TRBV5-6 and TRBJ1-2; the match to TRBD1 covers 10 bases. Germline values: CDR1 SGHDT, CDR2 YYEEEE. The trim removed 2 bases at V and 8 bases at J, leaving 12 bases unmatched. CDR3 length: 16 residues. Here the CDR3 reads CASSLFSGQGFVGYTF. The CDR3 region has the DNA TGTGCCAGCAGCTTATTCTCGGGACAGGGGTTCGTGGGCTACACCTTC. Variable domain in full (rest from reference TRBV5-6 and TRBJ1-2): DAGVTQSPTHLIKTRGQQVTLRCSPKSGHDTVSWYQQALGQGPQFIFQYYEEEERQRGNFPDRFSGHQFPNYSSELNVNALLLGDSALYLCASSLFSGQGFVGYTFGSGTRLTVV.

This chain links TRBV5-1 with TRBJ1-1; a possible D gene is TRBD1 (6 bases). The V end lost 4 bases, the J end lost 1 base, and 11 bases lay between the germline ends. This CDR3 comprises 14 residues. The germline gives CDR1 SGHRS, CDR2 YFSETQ. This chain's CDR3 is CASSPLGQNTEAFF. The CDR3 DNA follows: TGCGCCAGCAGCCCTTTGGGACAGAACACTGAAGCTTTCTTT.

J is TRBJ1-1 and V is TRBV5-8; D is undetermined. This CDR3 has 13 amino acids. Germline CDR1 reads SGHTS; CDR2 reads YDEGEE. V lost 2 bases, J lost 6 bases, and 11 bases lay in between. The DNA of the CDR3 is TGTGCCAGCAGCTTACGCAGTGAAGCTGAAGCTTTCTTT. This sequence encodes CASSLRSEAEAFF.

The chain has TRBV2 and TRBJ2-3; 7 nucleotides line up with TRBD2. The CDR3 is 13 amino acids. V was pared by 5 bases and J by 4 bases, with 3 bases of the junction left unmatched. Per germline, CDR1 SNHLY and CDR2 FYNNEI. This CDR3 is CASSNREADTQYF. The CDR3 DNA follows: TGTGCCAGCAGTAACCGGGAGGCAGATACGCAGTATTTT.

V is TRBV28 and J is TRBJ2-2; TRBD1 is a possible D gene (6 bases). The CDR3 has 16 residues. Germline V gene lookup returns CDR1 MDHEN and CDR2 SYDVKM. Trimming stripped 6 bases from V and 0 bases from J, with 14 bases between. This chain's CDR3 is CASSFLGQSNTGELFF. CDR3 bases: TGTGCCAGCAGCTTCCTCGGACAGTCGAACACCGGGGAGCTGTTTTTT.

The CDR3 is CASSPNLLAGGRETQYF. The CDR3, as DNA: TGCGCCAGCAGCCCGAACCTACTAGCGGGGGGTCGTGAGACCCAGTACTTC. The gene calls are TRBV5-1 and TRBJ2-5; TRBD2 aligns across 12 bases. Germline-derived CDR1 and CDR2 are SGHRS and YFSETQ. The CDR3 has 17 amino acids. The V and J ends lost 4 bases and 5 bases, in that order; junction bases with no gene match: 12.